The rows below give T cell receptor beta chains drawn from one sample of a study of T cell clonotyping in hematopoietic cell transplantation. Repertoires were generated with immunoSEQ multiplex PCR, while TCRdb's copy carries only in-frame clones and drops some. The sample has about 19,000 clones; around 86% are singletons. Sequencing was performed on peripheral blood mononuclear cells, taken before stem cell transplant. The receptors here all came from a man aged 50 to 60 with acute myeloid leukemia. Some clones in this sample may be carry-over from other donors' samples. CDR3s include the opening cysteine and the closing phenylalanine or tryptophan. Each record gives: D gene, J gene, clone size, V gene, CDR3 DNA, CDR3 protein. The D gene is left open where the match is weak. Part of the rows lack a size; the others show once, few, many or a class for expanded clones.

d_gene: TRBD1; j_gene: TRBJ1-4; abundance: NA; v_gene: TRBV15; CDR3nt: TGTGCCACCAGCAGGTCGGGACAGCCTCGTAATGAAAAACTGTTTTTT; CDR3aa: CATSRSGQPRNEKLFF
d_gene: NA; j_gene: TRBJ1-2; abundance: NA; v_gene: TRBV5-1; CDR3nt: TGCGCCAGCAGCCCGGACGGGCAGATAGCTAACTATGGCTACACCTTC; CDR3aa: CASSPDGQIANYGYTF
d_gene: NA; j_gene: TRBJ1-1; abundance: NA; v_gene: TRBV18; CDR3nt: TGTGCCAGCTCACCACAGGAGAACACTGAAGCTTTCTTT; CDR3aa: CASSPQENTEAFF
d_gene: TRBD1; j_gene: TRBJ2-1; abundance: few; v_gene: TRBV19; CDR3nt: TGTGCCAGTCGTCTCGGACAGGGGAGCTATGAGCAGTTCTTC; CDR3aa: CASRLGQGSYEQFF
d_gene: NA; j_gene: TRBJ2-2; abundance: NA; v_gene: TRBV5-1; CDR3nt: TGCGCCAGCAGCAGAAATGGACCGCCGAACACCGGGGAGCTGTTTTTT; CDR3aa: CASSRNGPPNTGELFF
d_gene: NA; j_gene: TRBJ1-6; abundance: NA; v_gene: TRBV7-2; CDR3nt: TGTGCCAGCAGCGCGGCGGGTCTGGCGAATTCACCCCTCCACTTT; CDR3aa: CASSAAGLANSPLHF
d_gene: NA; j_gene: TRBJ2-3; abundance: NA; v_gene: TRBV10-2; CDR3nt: TGCGCCAGCAGTGAGCGGCGGCAGGGAAGGGCAGATACGCAGTATTTT; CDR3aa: CASSERRQGRADTQYF
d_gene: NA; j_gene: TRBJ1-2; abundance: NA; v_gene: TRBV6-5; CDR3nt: TGTGCCAGCACCGATGGCAATAACTATGGCTACACCTTC; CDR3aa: CASTDGNNYGYTF
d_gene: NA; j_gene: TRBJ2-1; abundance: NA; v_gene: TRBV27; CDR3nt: TGTGCCAGCAGTTTAGGAGGAGGGGCTTGGAATGAGCAGTTCTTC; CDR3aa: CASSLGGGAWNEQFF
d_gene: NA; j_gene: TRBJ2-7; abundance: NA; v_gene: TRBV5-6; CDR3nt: TGTGCCAGCAGCTTCTTTCAGGGACTCGAGCAGTACTTC; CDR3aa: CASSFFQGLEQYF
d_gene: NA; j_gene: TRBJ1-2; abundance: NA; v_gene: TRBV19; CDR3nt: TGTGCCAGTAGTTCCACAGAAAAGCGTAGGGGAGGCTACACCTTC; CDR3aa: CASSSTEKRRGGYTF
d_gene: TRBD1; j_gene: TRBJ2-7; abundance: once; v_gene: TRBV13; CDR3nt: TGTGCCAGCAGCTCCGGACAGGGATACGAGCAGTACTTC; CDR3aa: CASSSGQGYEQYF
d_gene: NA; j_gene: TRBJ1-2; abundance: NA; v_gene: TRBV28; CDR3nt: TGTGCCAGCAGCTTACAGACTAACTATGGCTACACCTTC; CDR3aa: CASSLQTNYGYTF
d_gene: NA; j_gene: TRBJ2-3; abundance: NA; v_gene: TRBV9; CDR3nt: TGTGCCAGCAGCGCAGGGGGGGCCCCCACAGATACGCAGTATTTT; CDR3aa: CASSAGGAPTDTQYF